This T cell receptor (beta chain) was found in a study of spatial heterogeneity in lung cancer. Study-wide background: Samples were obtained from about 75 donors, all untreated early-stage non-small cell lung cancer patients.

Only a few counts were recorded for this clonotype. The antigen is not known. CDR1 and CDR2 (germline): MGHRA, YSYEKL. Unmatched junction bases numbered 12, after V lost 5 bases and J lost 8 bases. The CDR3 totals 16 residues. Time point in this sample: blood at routine non-recurrence follow-up after resection. Unsorted whole RNA from tumor, nontumor lung or frozen PBMC underwent sequencing. General observations from the study: The appearance of ubiquitous expanded tumor TCRs in blood was greater at resection than follow-up.

Unique molecular identifiers, one per molecule, were present on every TCR cDNA molecule. TCRdb processed the 5' RACE reads anew with MiXCR; each CDR3 protein has one entry. Counted here are more than 75,000 distinct CDR3 sequences, 15% to 20% occurring once; the ten biggest clones make up about a fifth. The sequences come from PBMCs, collected at follow-up. The rearrangement uses TRBV4-1 and TRBJ2-1, with 10 bases aligning to TRBD1. This clonotype originated in a male donor with early-stage non-small cell lung cancer. The chain's CDR3 is CASSWGLRDRGYEQFF. The CDR3 DNA is TGCGCCAGCAGCTGGGGGCTCCGGGACAGGGGCTATGAGCAGTTCTTC.